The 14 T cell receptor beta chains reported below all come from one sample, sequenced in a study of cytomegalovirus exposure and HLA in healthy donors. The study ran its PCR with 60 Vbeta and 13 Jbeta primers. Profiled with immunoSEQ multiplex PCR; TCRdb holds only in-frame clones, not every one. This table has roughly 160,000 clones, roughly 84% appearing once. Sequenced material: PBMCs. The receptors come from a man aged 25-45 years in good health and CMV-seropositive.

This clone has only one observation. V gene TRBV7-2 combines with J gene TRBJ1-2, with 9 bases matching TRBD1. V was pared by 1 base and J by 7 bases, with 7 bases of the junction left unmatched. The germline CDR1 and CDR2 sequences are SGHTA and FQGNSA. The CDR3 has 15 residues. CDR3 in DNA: TGTGCCAGCAGCTTAGAACGGGACAGGGCGTTTGGCTACACCTTC. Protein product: CASSLERDRAFGYTF.

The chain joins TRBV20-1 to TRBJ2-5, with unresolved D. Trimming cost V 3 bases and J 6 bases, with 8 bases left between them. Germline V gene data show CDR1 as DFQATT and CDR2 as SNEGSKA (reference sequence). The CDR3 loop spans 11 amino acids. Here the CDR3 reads CSASEQQTQYF. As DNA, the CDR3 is TGCAGTGCTAGCGAACAACAGACCCAGTACTTC.

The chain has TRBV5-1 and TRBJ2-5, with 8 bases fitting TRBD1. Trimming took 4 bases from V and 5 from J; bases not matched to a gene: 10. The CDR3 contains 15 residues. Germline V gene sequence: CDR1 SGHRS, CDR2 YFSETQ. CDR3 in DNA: TGCGCCAGCAGCGCCCGGACAGGGCCAGAGGAGACCCAGTACTTC. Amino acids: CASSARTGPEETQYF.

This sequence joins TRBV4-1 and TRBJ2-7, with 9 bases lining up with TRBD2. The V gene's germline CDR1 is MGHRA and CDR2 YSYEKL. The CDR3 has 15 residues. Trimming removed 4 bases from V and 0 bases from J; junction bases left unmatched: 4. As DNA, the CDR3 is TGCGCCAGCAGCCCAGCGGGGGGAGGCTCCTACGAGCAGTACTTC. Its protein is CASSPAGGGSYEQYF.

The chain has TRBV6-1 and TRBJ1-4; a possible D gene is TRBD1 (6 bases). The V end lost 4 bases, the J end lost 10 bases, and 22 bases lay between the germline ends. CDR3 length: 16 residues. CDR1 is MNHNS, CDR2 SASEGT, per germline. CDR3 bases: TGTGCCAGCAGTGGGGGCCCACAGGGTGGGAGCCGAAAACTGTTTTTT. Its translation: CASSGGPQGGSRKLFF.

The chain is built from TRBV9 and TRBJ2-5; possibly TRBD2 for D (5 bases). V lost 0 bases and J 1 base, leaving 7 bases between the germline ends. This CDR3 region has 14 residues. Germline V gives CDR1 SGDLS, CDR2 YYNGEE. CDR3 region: CASSVEDSQETQYF. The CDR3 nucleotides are TGTGCCAGCAGCGTAGAGGACTCCCAAGAGACCCAGTACTTC.

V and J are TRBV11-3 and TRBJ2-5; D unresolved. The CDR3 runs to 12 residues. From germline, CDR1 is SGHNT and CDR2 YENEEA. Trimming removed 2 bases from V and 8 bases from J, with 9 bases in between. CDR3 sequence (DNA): TGTGCCAGCAGCTTAACCTCGCGTACCCAGTACTTC. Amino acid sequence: CASSLTSRTQYF.

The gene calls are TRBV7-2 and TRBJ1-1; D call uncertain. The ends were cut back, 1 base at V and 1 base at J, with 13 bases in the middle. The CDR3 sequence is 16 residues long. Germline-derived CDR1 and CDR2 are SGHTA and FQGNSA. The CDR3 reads CASSLELVRGNTEAFF. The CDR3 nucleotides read TGTGCCAGCAGCTTAGAGCTGGTCAGAGGGAACACTGAAGCTTTCTTT.

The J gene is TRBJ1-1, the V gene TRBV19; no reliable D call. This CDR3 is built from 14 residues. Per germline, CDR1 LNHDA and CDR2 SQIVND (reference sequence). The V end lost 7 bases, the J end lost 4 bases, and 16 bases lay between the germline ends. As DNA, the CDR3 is TGTGCCAGTATATATCACGGGGTGGGCACTGAAGCTTTCTTT. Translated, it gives CASIYHGVGTEAFF.

The CDR3 region has the DNA TGTGCCAGCTCACCTCTAAAGACAGGGAACACTGAAGCTTTCTTT. Its protein product is CASSPLKTGNTEAFF. The chain joins TRBV18 to TRBJ1-1, with D possibly TRBD1 on 6 matching bases. V shed 3 bases and J shed 1 base, with 12 bases lying between them. CDR3 length equals 15 residues. CDR1 is KGHSH and CDR2 is LQKENI in the germline V gene.

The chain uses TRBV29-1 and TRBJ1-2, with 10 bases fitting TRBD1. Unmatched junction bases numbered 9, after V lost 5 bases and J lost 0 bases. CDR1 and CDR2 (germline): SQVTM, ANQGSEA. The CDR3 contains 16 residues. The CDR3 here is CSVSGTGELANYGYTF. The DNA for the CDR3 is TGCAGCGTTAGTGGGACAGGGGAATTAGCTAACTATGGCTACACCTTC. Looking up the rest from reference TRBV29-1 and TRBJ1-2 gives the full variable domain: SAVISQKPSRDICQRGTSLTIQCQVDSQVTMMFWYRQQPGQSLTLIATANQGSEATYESGFVIDKFPISRPNLTFSTLTVSNMSPEDSSIYLCSVSGTGELANYGYTFGSGTRLTVV.

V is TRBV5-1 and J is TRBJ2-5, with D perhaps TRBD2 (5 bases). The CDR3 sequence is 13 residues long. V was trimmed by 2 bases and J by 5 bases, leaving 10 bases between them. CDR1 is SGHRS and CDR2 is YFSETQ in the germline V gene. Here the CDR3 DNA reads TGCGCCAGCAGCTTATCTAGCAAGGAGACCCAGTACTTC. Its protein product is CASSLSSKETQYF.

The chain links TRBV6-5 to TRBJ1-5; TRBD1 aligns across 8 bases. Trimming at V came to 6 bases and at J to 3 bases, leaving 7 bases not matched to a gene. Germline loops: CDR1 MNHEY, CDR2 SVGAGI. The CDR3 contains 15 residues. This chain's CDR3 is CASSDRTGINQPQHF. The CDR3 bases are TGTGCCAGCAGCGACCGGACAGGGATCAATCAGCCCCAGCATTTT.

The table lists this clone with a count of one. This chain's CDR3 is CASSLAVTSGIADTQYF. DNA for the CDR3: TGTGCCAGCAGCTTGGCTGTTACTAGCGGGATAGCAGATACGCAGTATTTT. The chain is built from TRBV5-8 and TRBJ2-3, with TRBD2 matching 10 bases. Germline V lookup: CDR1 SGHTS, CDR2 YDEGEE. Germline trimming cut 0 bases from V and 4 bases from J; bases unmatched to any gene: 8. There are 17 residues in the CDR3.